Here is one T cell receptor beta chain with its context. The data stem from a study of blood T cell repertoires in COVID-19. CDR3 length equals 13 residues. Germline assignment: CDR1 PRHDT and CDR2 FYEKMQ (reference sequence). V gave up 4 bases and J gave up 0 bases, with 6 bases separating them. In the original analysis: Reference gene primer amplification in the assay estimated nucleated cell counts. The data were produced by immunoSEQ multiplex PCR, yet TCRdb's version contains in-frame clones alone and is incomplete. V, J and clone size were drawn from that table, and D and trimming were deduced from the DNA. The sample lists more than 95,000 clones; about 86% were seen once.

This clonotype was sampled from a woman older than 75 with active or convalescent COVID-19. V usage is TRBV13 and J usage is TRBJ1-1, with D uncertain. The sequenced sample was peripheral blood. CDR3 sequence reads: CASSSVMNTEAFF. The CDR3 bases are TGTGCCAGCAGCTCTGTAATGAACACTGAAGCTTTCTTT.